The rows below give T cell receptor beta chains drawn from one sample of a study of beta chain features in type 1 diabetes. The protocol was immunoSEQ multiplex PCR, while the TCRdb copy is restricted to in-frame clones and leaves out a portion. This sample has under 400,000 clones, with roughly an eighth found just once. Sequences were obtained from naive CD4+ T cells from blood. The receptors shown here come from a woman aged 18-35 years with type 1 diabetes. Each CDR3 is given with its conserved first and last residue. D genes are given only for firm matches. Some rows have no size entry. The others give once, few or many, or a class for an expanded clone.

d_call clone_size j_call v_call cdr3_aa cdr3_nt
TRBD1 . TRBJ2-1 TRBV7-2 CASSFGQEYYNEQFF TGTGCCAGCAGCTTTGGACAGGAGTACTACAATGAGCAGTTCTTC
TRBD1 . TRBJ1-5 TRBV5-6 CASSAGGDGNQPQHF TGTGCCAGCAGCGCAGGGGGAGACGGCAATCAGCCCCAGCATTTT
TRBD2 once TRBJ2-3 TRBV27 CASSTLAGAGTDTQYF TGTGCCAGCAGTACTCTAGCGGGAGCGGGTACAGATACGCAGTATTTT
TRBD1 . TRBJ2-5 TRBV9 CASSGTGGETQYF TGTGCCAGCAGCGGTACAGGGGGGGAGACCCAGTACTTC
TRBD2 . TRBJ2-5 TRBV5-6 CASSLGLAGETQYF TGTGCCAGCAGCCTGGGACTAGCGGGAGAGACCCAGTACTTC
TRBD1 few TRBJ1-2 TRBV9 CASGVDRGAGYTF TGTGCCAGCGGGGTCGACAGGGGAGCTGGCTACACCTTC
. few TRBJ2-2 TRBV19 CASTFGGLTTGELFF TGTGCCAGTACTTTCGGCGGGCTTACTACCGGGGAGCTGTTTTTT
. few TRBJ1-2 TRBV27 CASSSRGNYGYTF TGTGCCAGCAGTTCCCGAGGCAACTATGGCTACACCTTC
. . TRBJ1-6 TRBV7-9 CASSHPSGGDSPLHF TGTGCCAGCAGCCATCCCTCGGGGGGGGATTCACCCCTCCACTTT
. few TRBJ2-2 TRBV12-5 CASGLGALGAGELFF TGTGCTAGTGGTTTGGGGGCCCTGGGAGCCGGGGAGCTGTTTTTT
. few TRBJ1-5 TRBV19 CASSASFSGQTNQPQHF TGTGCCAGTAGTGCCTCCTTTTCAGGGCAGACCAATCAGCCCCAGCATTTT
TRBD2 . TRBJ2-1 TRBV6-5 CASWGLAPDHEQFF TGTGCCAGCTGGGGACTAGCGCCCGACCATGAGCAGTTCTTC
TRBD1 . TRBJ1-2 TRBV7-2 CASSRNWAGGNYGYTF TGTGCCAGCAGCCGCAACTGGGCAGGGGGGAACTATGGCTACACCTTC
TRBD1 few TRBJ2-6 TRBV15 CATSRDLGQGLPGANVLTF TGTGCCACCAGCAGAGACCTAGGACAGGGACTCCCTGGGGCCAACGTCCTGACTTTC
TRBD2 . TRBJ2-1 TRBV4-3 CASSQGGGRSNNEQFF TGCGCCAGCAGCCAAGGGGGCGGGAGGTCAAACAATGAGCAGTTCTTC
TRBD2 . TRBJ2-7 TRBV9 CASSVGSSGESYEQYF TGTGCCAGCAGCGTAGGGTCTAGCGGGGAATCCTACGAGCAGTACTTC
TRBD1 . TRBJ1-2 TRBV23-1 CASRFHRGQSYGYTF TGCGCCAGCCGATTCCACAGGGGCCAAAGCTATGGCTACACCTTC
. . TRBJ1-2 TRBV28 CASSARTPVSYGYTF TGTGCCAGCAGTGCCCGGACACCCGTCAGCTATGGCTACACCTTC
. . TRBJ2-5 TRBV21-1 CASSSNQETQYF TGTGCCAGCAGCAGTAATCAAGAGACCCAGTACTTC
. few TRBJ2-6 TRBV7-2 CASSLVGQNSGANVLTF TGTGCCAGCAGCTTAGTGGGACAAAACTCTGGGGCCAACGTCCTGACTTTC
TRBD1 few TRBJ2-2 TRBV5-4 CASSFSGQGTGELFF TGTGCCAGCAGCTTTTCCGGACAGGGCACCGGGGAGCTGTTTTTT
. few TRBJ1-2 TRBV10-2 CASSAAGPYGYTF TGCGCCAGCAGCGCCGCAGGTCCGTATGGCTACACCTTC
. . TRBJ2-1 TRBV27 CASSGKYSIHEQFF TGTGCCAGCAGCGGTAAATATAGTATCCATGAGCAGTTCTTC
. few TRBJ2-5 TRBV5-6 CASSLLREQETQYF TGTGCCAGCAGCTTGTTACGGGAACAAGAGACCCAGTACTTC
TRBD1 . TRBJ1-5 TRBV2 CASSEGQLAQPQHF TGTGCCAGCAGTGAGGGACAGCTAGCTCAGCCCCAGCATTTT
TRBD1 few TRBJ2-7 TRBV10-3 CAISPGQGTYEQYF TGTGCCATCAGCCCCGGACAGGGAACCTACGAGCAGTACTTC
TRBD2 few TRBJ2-1 TRBV5-1 CASSFRTSGYNEQFF TGCGCCAGCAGCTTTAGGACTAGCGGGTACAATGAGCAGTTCTTC
. few TRBJ2-1 TRBV2 CASTDPGGPVLEQFF TGTGCCAGCACCGACCCCGGGGGGCCAGTTCTTGAGCAGTTCTTC
. . TRBJ2-5 TRBV21-1 CASSNGGRNFGGQETQYF TGTGCCAGCAGCAACGGCGGGAGGAATTTTGGAGGGCAAGAGACCCAGTACTTC
TRBD1 few TRBJ2-4 TRBV30 CAWGRQGDIQYF TGTGCCTGGGGACGCCAGGGGGACATTCAGTACTTC
TRBD2 . TRBJ2-1 TRBV7-2 CASSPTSGSNEQFF TGTGCCAGCAGCCCGACTAGCGGGAGCAATGAGCAGTTCTTC
TRBD2 few TRBJ2-3 TRBV30 CAWSVQAGVTTQYF TGTGCCTGGAGTGTACAAGCGGGAGTCACTACGCAGTATTTT
. . TRBJ2-6 TRBV19 CASSIRLAGANVLTF TGTGCCAGTAGTATTCGACTCGCTGGGGCCAACGTCCTGACTTTC
. few TRBJ2-5 TRBV6-6 CASRPNGETQYF TGTGCCAGCAGGCCCAACGGGGAGACCCAGTACTTC
TRBD2 few TRBJ2-2 TRBV19 CASSPGLLAKIESNTGELFF TGTGCCAGTAGTCCGGGTTTACTAGCGAAAATCGAGTCGAACACCGGGGAGCTGTTTTTT
. . TRBJ2-7 TRBV7-9 CASSLVPGLYEQYF TGTGCCAGCAGCTTAGTCCCAGGGCTCTACGAGCAGTACTTC
TRBD2 once TRBJ2-1 TRBV7-2 CASREGPGRDTIEQFF TGTGCCAGCAGAGAAGGTCCGGGGAGGGATACAATAGAGCAGTTCTTC